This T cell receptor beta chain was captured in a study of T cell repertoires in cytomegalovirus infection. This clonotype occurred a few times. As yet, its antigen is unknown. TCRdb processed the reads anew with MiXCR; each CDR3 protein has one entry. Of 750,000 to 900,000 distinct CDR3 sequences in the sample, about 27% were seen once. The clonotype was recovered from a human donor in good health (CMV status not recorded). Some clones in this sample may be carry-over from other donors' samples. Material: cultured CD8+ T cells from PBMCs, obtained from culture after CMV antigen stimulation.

CDR3 residues: CASSVAGGTEAFF. In DNA, the CDR3 is TGTGCCAGCAGTGTCGCAGGGGGCACTGAAGCTTTCTTT. This chain links TRBV6-5 with TRBJ1-1; TRBD1 matches 7 bases. This CDR3 spans 13 amino acids. V shed 5 bases and J 4 bases; nucleotides not matched to a gene: 4. The germline V gene has CDR1 MNHEY and CDR2 SVGAGI.